What follows describes a single T cell receptor (beta chain). Trimming cost V 3 bases and J 0 bases, with 13 bases left between them. CDR1 and CDR2 from the germline V gene are KGHSH and LQKENI. This CDR3 region has 16 residues. This specimen belongs to a study of beta chain features in type 1 diabetes. Expressed TCRB transcripts got sequenced, as all isolated RNA was reverse transcribed. The read count averaged approximately 4 million across naive, central memory and regulatory T cell samples. Clones were sequenced by immunoSEQ multiplex PCR, and TCRdb holds only the in-frame ones, with some missing. The data hold fewer than 550,000 clones, with about 10% observed a single time.

Material: naive CD4+ T cells from blood. This clonotype originated in a young woman in good health. The chain couples TRBV18 to TRBJ2-3; TRBD2 might be the D (6 bases). The CDR3 nucleotides are TGTGCCAGCTCACCGGGCATTGGGACTAGCACAGATACGCAGTATTTT. Its protein product is CASSPGIGTSTDTQYF.